The rows below give T cell receptor beta chains drawn from one sample of a study of PD-1 blockade in classical Hodgkin lymphoma. Clones were sequenced by immunoSEQ multiplex PCR, and TCRdb holds only the in-frame ones, with some missing. The sample includes roughly 20,000 clones, around three quarters seen only once; the top ten take 19%. Specimen: peripheral blood mononuclear cells (PBMCs), collected before the fourth cycle of nivolumab. The receptors stem from a human donor with classical Hodgkin lymphoma. Both conserved end residues are part of each CDR3. The order of the fields is V gene, J gene, clone size, D gene, CDR3 protein, CDR3 DNA. D genes are given only for firm matches. Expanded clones are given a class, and other clones once, few, many or no size at all.

TRBV10-3,TRBJ1-1,few,NA,CAISERGTEAFF,TGTGCCATCAGTGAGAGGGGAACTGAAGCTTTCTTT
TRBV28,TRBJ1-3,NA,TRBD1,CASSHKTGSSGNTIYF,TGTGCCAGCAGCCACAAGACAGGGAGCTCTGGAAACACCATATATTTT
TRBV11-2,TRBJ2-7,NA,NA,CASSRMTSVGHEQYF,TGTGCCAGCAGCCGCATGACTAGTGTGGGCCACGAGCAGTACTTC
TRBV7-9,TRBJ2-3,NA,NA,CASSFPGADTQYF,TGTGCCAGCAGCTTCCCTGGCGCAGATACGCAGTATTTT
TRBV10-3,TRBJ2-5,NA,NA,CAISESTGGGVRETQYF,TGTGCCATCAGTGAGTCGACGGGCGGGGGCGTACGGGAGACCCAGTACTTC
TRBV2,TRBJ2-1,NA,NA,CASSPRGASSYNEQFF,TGTGCCAGCAGTCCCAGGGGGGCCAGCTCCTACAATGAGCAGTTCTTC
TRBV20-1,TRBJ1-1,once,NA,CSANLGLRAFF,TGCAGTGCTAACCTAGGTCTGCGGGCTTTCTTT
TRBV6-5,TRBJ2-3,few,NA,CASNYGSGGSVGTQYF,TGTGCCAGCAATTATGGAAGTGGGGGGTCGGTGGGTACGCAGTATTTT
TRBV19,TRBJ2-2,NA,TRBD2,CASSPLAGAVTGELFF,TGTGCCAGTAGCCCGTTGGCGGGAGCGGTCACCGGGGAGCTGTTTTTT
TRBV6-1,TRBJ2-5,NA,TRBD2,CASRLWPSGEETQYF,TGTGCCAGCAGACTTTGGCCTAGCGGGGAAGAGACCCAGTACTTC
TRBV13,TRBJ1-2,NA,TRBD1,CASSWGPQGARYGYTF,TGTGCCAGCAGTTGGGGCCCCCAGGGGGCGCGATATGGCTACACCTTC
TRBV5-1,TRBJ2-1,NA,TRBD1,CASSAAPGQGAIEQFF,TGCGCCAGCAGCGCGGCCCCGGGACAGGGGGCTATTGAGCAGTTCTTC
TRBV13,TRBJ1-3,few,NA,CASSLEAGGNTIYF,TGTGCCAGCAGCTTAGAGGCAGGGGGAAACACCATATATTTT
TRBV6-1,TRBJ2-1,NA,TRBD1,CASSDGDRWGDEQFF,TGTGCCAGCAGTGACGGGGACAGGTGGGGCGATGAGCAGTTCTTC
TRBV2,TRBJ2-3,NA,NA,CASRDTDTQYF,TGTGCCAGCAGGGATACAGATACGCAGTATTTT
TRBV11-2,TRBJ2-7,NA,NA,CASSLTGSSYEQYF,TGTGCCAGCAGCTTGACGGGATCGTCCTACGAGCAGTACTTC
TRBV6-1,TRBJ2-3,few,NA,CASRGAGAGTDTQYF,TGTGCCAGCAGGGGCGCGGGGGCTGGCACAGATACGCAGTATTTT
TRBV28,TRBJ1-5,NA,NA,CASSYRTAGLAQPQHF,TGTGCCAGCAGTTATAGGACGGCAGGGCTGGCTCAGCCCCAGCATTTT
TRBV7-2,TRBJ2-7,NA,TRBD1,CASRATGTGTYEQYF,TGTGCCAGCAGAGCGACCGGGACAGGCACCTACGAGCAGTACTTC
TRBV6-6,TRBJ2-1,NA,NA,CASFRDGSYNEQFF,TGTGCCAGTTTCCGGGACGGCTCCTACAATGAGCAGTTCTTC